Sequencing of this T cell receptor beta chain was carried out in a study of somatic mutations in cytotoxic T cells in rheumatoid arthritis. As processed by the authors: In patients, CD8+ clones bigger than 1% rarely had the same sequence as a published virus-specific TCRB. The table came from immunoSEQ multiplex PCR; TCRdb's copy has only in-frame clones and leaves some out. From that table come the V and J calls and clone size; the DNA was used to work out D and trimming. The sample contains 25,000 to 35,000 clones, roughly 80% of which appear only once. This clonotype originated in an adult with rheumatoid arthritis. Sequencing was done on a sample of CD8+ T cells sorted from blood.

The CDR3: CASSDEGGKGVYDEKLFF. Written as DNA, the CDR3 is TGTGCCAGCAGTGATGAGGGGGGCAAGGGAGTATACGATGAAAAACTGTTTTTT. The chain links TRBV25-1 to TRBJ1-4; tentative D call: TRBD1 (6 bases). The CDR3 has 18 residues. The ends were cut back, 3 bases at V and 6 bases at J, with 23 bases in the middle. The V gene's germline CDR1 is MGHDK and CDR2 SYGVNS.